One and the same sample provided the 32 T cell receptor beta chains below, sequenced in a study of siplizumab effects on memory and regulatory T cells. Some clones are missing from TCRdb's copy, which holds only in-frame ones; the method was immunoSEQ multiplex PCR. In the table there are some 100,000 clones, 93% of which are singletons. The sequencing sample was made of non-Treg CD4+ T cells sorted from blood. Receptors were obtained from a human donor in good health.

The chain is built from TRBV11-2 and TRBJ2-3; 7 nucleotides agree with TRBD2. The CDR3 has 14 residues. The V and J ends lost 1 base and 7 bases, in that order; junction bases with no gene match: 5. CDR1 and CDR2 from the germline V gene are SGHAT and FQNNGV. The CDR3 region has the DNA TGTGCCAGCAGCTTAGGACTAGCACCCAATACGCAGTATTTT. It is translated as CASSLGLAPNTQYF.

This rearrangement joins TRBV4-1 to TRBJ1-5; D might be TRBD1 (5 bases). This CDR3 region has 18 residues. Germline CDR1 reads MGHRA; CDR2 reads YSYEKL. Trimming pared 1 base from V and 8 bases from J, leaving 24 bases between. The CDR3 nucleotides read TGCGCCAGCAGCCAAGGCCACGGGGGAAGTACCAGTTTGGAGCCCCAGCATTTT. Its translation: CASSQGHGGSTSLEPQHF.

Worth noting for this clone: This CDR3 is also generated by other DNA sequences in the sample. The V gene is TRBV9, the J gene TRBJ2-7; the D is unclear. CDR1 SGDLS and CDR2 YYNGEE come from the germline V gene. The V end was cut by 4 bases, the J end by 2 bases, with 16 bases between. The CDR3 runs 15 residues. The chain's CDR3 is CASSTTGQKTYEQYF. CDR3 in DNA: TGTGCCAGCAGCACGACGGGCCAAAAGACCTACGAGCAGTACTTC.

The chain couples TRBV5-1 to TRBJ2-3; 12 positions agree with TRBD2. After removal of 1 base from V and 0 bases from J, the junction contained 0 bases not matched to a gene. From germline, CDR1 is SGHRS and CDR2 YFSETQ. The CDR3 length is 16 residues. The CDR3 nucleotides are TGCGCCAGCAGCTTGACTAGCGGGGGGAGCACAGATACGCAGTATTTT. Residues: CASSLTSGGSTDTQYF.

The chain joins TRBV27 to TRBJ2-3, with 8 bases aligning to TRBD2. The CDR3 is 14 amino acids. Losses at the gene ends were 5 bases for V and 2 bases for J; bases not matched to a gene: 3. The germline V gene has CDR1 MNHEY and CDR2 SMNVEV (reference sequence). CDR3 sequence: CASSGTRYTDTQYF. The CDR3 region has the DNA TGTGCCAGCAGTGGGACTAGATACACAGATACGCAGTATTTT.

V usage is TRBV6-1 and J usage is TRBJ1-2; no clear D gene. V lost 1 base and J 10 bases, leaving 10 bases between the germline ends. Per the germline V gene, CDR1 is MNHNS and CDR2 is SASEGT. The CDR3 runs 12 residues. The CDR3 bases are TGTGCCAGCAGTGAAGTTAAGAGCACCTACACCTTC. Amino acids: CASSEVKSTYTF.

The chain joins TRBV2 to TRBJ1-1; D unclear. Trimming shortened V by 7 bases and J by 3 bases, and 15 bases separated the two germline ends. This CDR3 is 14 amino acids long. Germline V CDR1 and CDR2: SNHLY, FYNNEI. CDR3 protein: CASNLLGSYTEAFF. The CDR3, as DNA: TGTGCCAGCAATTTATTGGGGAGTTACACTGAAGCTTTCTTT.

The chain employs TRBV11-2 and TRBJ2-5, with TRBD2 as a possible D gene (6 bases). Trimming took 4 bases from V and 2 from J, leaving 11 bases between them. The CDR3 is 14 residues long. The germline V gene encodes CDR1 SGHAT and CDR2 FQNNGV. CDR3 nucleotide sequence: TGTGCCAGCAGCTCTCGCGGGGTGCAAGAGACCCAGTACTTC. This sequence encodes CASSSRGVQETQYF. Full variable domain (remainder filled in from reference TRBV11-2 and TRBJ2-5): EAGVAQSPRYKIIEKRQSVAFWCNPISGHATLYWYQQILGQGPKLLIQFQNNGVVDDSQLPKDRFSAERLKGVDSTLKIQPAKLEDSAVYLCASSSRGVQETQYFGPGTRLLVL.

The rearrangement uses TRBV19 and TRBJ2-5; TRBD2 matches 11 bases. V trimming: 7 bases; J trimming: 6 bases; junction bases outside the gene matches: 7. The CDR3 has 14 residues. CDR1 and CDR2 (germline): LNHDA, SQIVND (reference sequence). CDR3 bases: TGTGCCAGTAAGCCTAGCGGGGGGAGGAAGACCCAGTACTTC. It specifies CASKPSGGRKTQYF.

V is TRBV11-2 and J is TRBJ2-1; 7 nucleotides agree with TRBD1. In germline, CDR1 is SGHAT, CDR2 FQNNGV. The CDR3 is made up of 16 amino acids. V lost 2 bases to trimming and J lost 7 bases; unmatched junction nucleotides: 11. The chain's CDR3 is CASSLYTGEMVNEQFF. CDR3 nucleotides: TGTGCCAGCAGCTTATATACAGGGGAGATGGTGAATGAGCAGTTCTTC.

The chain uses TRBV18 and TRBJ2-5, with TRBD1 matching 9 bases. The germline gives CDR1 KGHSH, CDR2 LQKENI. J lost 3 bases, V lost 1 base, and 6 bases had no gene match. This CDR3 is built from 16 residues. The CDR3 DNA sequence: TGTGCCAGCTCACCACAGAGGACAGGGGAAAAAGAGACCCAGTACTTC. Protein: CASSPQRTGEKETQYF.

This sequence joins TRBV9 and TRBJ1-1; 7 positions agree with TRBD1. V was clipped by 3 bases and J by 5 bases; unmatched bases: 10. This CDR3 has 15 amino acids. CDR1 is SGDLS and CDR2 is YYNGEE in the germline V gene. CDR3 protein: CASSDQGVGDTEAFF. CDR3 coding DNA: TGTGCCAGCAGCGACCAGGGGGTCGGGGATACTGAAGCTTTCTTT.

The V gene is TRBV2, the J gene TRBJ1-2; 8 bases are a match to TRBD1. CDR1 is SNHLY and CDR2 is FYNNEI in the germline V gene. After removal of 1 base from V and 5 bases from J, the junction contained 6 bases not matched to a gene. The CDR3 runs to 15 residues. The CDR3 DNA reads TGTGCCAGCAGTGAAGTAAACAGGGGGAGATATGGCTACACCTTC. It specifies CASSEVNRGRYGYTF.

This sequence joins TRBV11-2 and TRBJ2-5; D perhaps matches TRBD2 (6 bases). Matching the DNA end better, TRBJ2-7 makes the J call doubtful. Germline V lookup: CDR1 SGHAT, CDR2 FQNNGV. The CDR3 contains 13 residues. The CDR3, as DNA: TGTGCCAGCAGCTTAAGCGGGCCCTACGAGCAGTACTTC. Translation gives CASSLSGPYEQYF.

This chain links TRBV6-6 with TRBJ2-1, with 11 positions matching TRBD2. CDR1 is MNHNY and CDR2 is SVGAGI in the germline V gene (reference sequence). J gave up 6 bases and V 6 bases, and 7 bases lay outside the gene matches. CDR3 size: 15 residues. The DNA for the CDR3 is TGTGCCAGCAGCCCCCCGCTAGCGGGGGGCAATGAGCAGTTCTTC. This sequence encodes CASSPPLAGGNEQFF.

V is TRBV5-1 and J is TRBJ2-7; D unclear. V dropped 4 bases and J dropped 0 bases, with 11 bases sitting between them. Germline V gene lookup returns CDR1 SGHRS and CDR2 YFSETQ. This CDR3 is 14 amino acids long. CDR3 amino acids: CASSLGLSSYEQYF. The CDR3 DNA follows: TGCGCCAGCAGCCTGGGTTTAAGCTCCTACGAGCAGTACTTC. The full variable domain, rest sourced from reference TRBV5-1 and TRBJ2-7, is KAGVTQTPRYLIKTRGQQVTLSCSPISGHRSVSWYQQTPGQGLQFLFEYFSETQRNKGNFPGRFSGRQFSNSRSEMNVSTLELGDSALYLCASSLGLSSYEQYFGPGTRLTVT.

The chain has TRBV2 and TRBJ2-6; D call uncertain. The CDR3 runs to 14 residues. V dropped 11 bases and J dropped 0 bases, with 11 bases sitting between them. CDR1 is SNHLY and CDR2 is FYNNEI in the germline V gene. CDR3 bases: TGTGCCTCCCAAGGAAGCTCTGGGGCCAACGTCCTGACTTTC. This sequence encodes CASQGSSGANVLTF.

CDR3 in DNA: TGTGCCAGCAGCCAAGCGTATTTCAGGAGCCCATACACCTTC. It translates to CASSQAYFRSPYTF. V and J are TRBV14 and TRBJ1-2; D unresolved. The CDR3 totals 14 residues. In germline, CDR1 is SGHDN, CDR2 FVKESK. V was trimmed by 1 base and J by 11 bases, leaving 17 bases between them.

The CDR3 loop is CASLSPLAGGLWGDTQYF. CDR3 DNA sequence: TGTGCCAGCCTATCCCCACTAGCGGGGGGGCTTTGGGGAGATACGCAGTATTTT. The chain couples TRBV2 to TRBJ2-3; 13 positions agree with TRBD2. This CDR3 spans 18 amino acids. Trimming cost V 8 bases and J 5 bases; bases outside gene matches: 16. CDR1 and CDR2 (germline): SNHLY, FYNNEI.

This chain uses TRBV5-4 with TRBJ2-5; TRBD1 might be the D (6 bases). The germline V gene encodes CDR1 SGHNT and CDR2 YYREEE (reference sequence). This CDR3 is 13 amino acids long. V lost 5 bases to trimming and J lost 5 bases, with 13 bases between them. For the CDR3, the DNA is TGTGCCAGCAGACAGGGAAGCTGGGAGACCCAGTACTTC. Its protein product is CASRQGSWETQYF. Full variable domain (missing parts from reference TRBV5-4 and TRBJ2-5): ETGVTQSPTHLIKTRGQQVTLRCSSQSGHNTVSWYQQALGQGPQFIFQYYREEENGRGNFPPRFSGLQFPNYSSELNVNALELDDSALYLCASRQGSWETQYFGPGTRLLVL.

The rearrangement joins TRBV11-2 to TRBJ1-6; maybe TRBD1 (5 bases). Germline V gene data show CDR1 as SGHAT and CDR2 as FQNNGV. Trimming removed 2 bases at V and 9 bases at J, with 17 bases between. The CDR3 loop spans 16 amino acids. The CDR3 sequence: CASSLLSRAMGSPLHF. CDR3 sequence (DNA): TGTGCCAGCAGCTTATTGAGCAGGGCAATGGGTTCACCCCTCCACTTT. The entire variable domain, with the rest obtained from reference TRBV11-2 and TRBJ1-6, is as follows: EAGVAQSPRYKIIEKRQSVAFWCNPISGHATLYWYQQILGQGPKLLIQFQNNGVVDDSQLPKDRFSAERLKGVDSTLKIQPAKLEDSAVYLCASSLLSRAMGSPLHFGNGTRLTVT.

In the case of this clone: Different DNA sequences within this sample yield the same CDR3. The chain has TRBV18 and TRBJ1-1; D remains unclear. Germline V lookup: CDR1 KGHSH, CDR2 LQKENI. Trimming cost V 3 bases and J 1 base, with 6 bases left between them. The CDR3 length is 13 residues. CDR3 coding DNA: TGTGCCAGCTCACCCCCCGGGAACACTGAAGCTTTCTTT. It specifies CASSPPGNTEAFF.

The chain employs TRBV10-3 and TRBJ2-7; 7 nucleotides align to TRBD1. Germline-derived CDR1 and CDR2 are ENHRY and SYGVKD. Trimming at V came to 0 bases and at J to 2 bases, leaving 1 base not matched to a gene. The CDR3 has 14 amino acids. The CDR3 bases are TGTGCCATCAGTGAGTCCCAGGGGGCCTACGAGCAGTACTTC. Translating gives CAISESQGAYEQYF.

This chain links TRBV18 with TRBJ2-2, with TRBD2 identical over 9 bases. V trimming: 6 bases; J trimming: 6 bases; junction bases outside the gene matches: 11. The CDR3 has 16 amino acids. Germline V gene lookup returns CDR1 KGHSH and CDR2 LQKENI. The CDR3 nucleotides are TGTGCCAGCTCGGGCCTAGCGGGGCCGAAACCCGGGGAGCTGTTTTTT. The encoded protein is CASSGLAGPKPGELFF.

The chain carries TRBV7-9 and TRBJ2-2; D gene ambiguous. Trimming took 4 bases from V and 7 from J, leaving 13 bases between them. Germline lookup yields CDR1 SEHNR and CDR2 FQNEAQ (reference sequence). The length of the CDR3 is 14 residues. The CDR3 loop is CASSSPRWGGELFF. The CDR3 DNA reads TGTGCCAGCAGCTCCCCTCGTTGGGGCGGGGAGCTGTTTTTT.

This chain uses TRBV7-3 with TRBJ1-5, with D unclear. From germline, CDR1 is SGHTA and CDR2 FQGTGA. V dropped 0 bases and J dropped 7 bases, with 7 bases sitting between them. The CDR3 is 13 residues long. This chain's CDR3 is CASSLTRGQPQHF. The CDR3 DNA is TGTGCCAGCAGCTTAACCCGGGGACAGCCCCAGCATTTT. The full variable domain, in which reference TRBV7-3 and TRBJ1-5 provide the parts outside the CDR3, is GAGVSQTPSNKVTEKGKYVELRCDPISGHTALYWYRQSLGQGPEFLIYFQGTGAADDSGLPNDRFFAVRPEGSVSTLKIQRTERGDSAVYLCASSLTRGQPQHFGDGTRLSIL.

The CDR3 sequence: CAISPGQGNTGELFF. The CDR3 DNA reads as TGTGCCATCAGCCCGGGACAGGGAAACACCGGGGAGCTGTTTTTT. This sequence joins TRBV10-3 and TRBJ2-2, with 9 bases aligning to TRBD1. Germline V lookup: CDR1 ENHRY, CDR2 SYGVKD. Germline trimming cut 6 bases from V and 2 bases from J; bases unmatched to any gene: 4. There are 15 residues in the CDR3.

In its sample, this clone was seen once. V gene TRBV18 combines with J gene TRBJ1-5; 9 nucleotides line up with TRBD1. The V and J ends lost 7 bases and 3 bases, in that order; junction bases with no gene match: 4. Germline-derived CDR1 and CDR2 are KGHSH and LQKENI. The CDR3 is 14 residues long. The CDR3 nucleotides are TGTGCCAGCTTTCGGACAGGGGACAATCAGCCCCAGCATTTT. It translates to CASFRTGDNQPQHF.

The V call is TRBV10-3, the J call TRBJ2-1, with 13 nucleotides matching TRBD2. This CDR3 comprises 17 residues. The germline gives CDR1 ENHRY, CDR2 SYGVKD. With 5 bases clipped from V and 3 bases from J, the junction kept 7 bases outside the gene matches. The CDR3 DNA is TGTGCCATCAGTACCAGGACTAGCGGGGGAGTCTACAATGAGCAGTTCTTC. The encoded protein is CAISTRTSGGVYNEQFF.

The V and J genes are TRBV6-1 and TRBJ2-2; D could derive from TRBD1 or TRBD2 (6 bases each). The germline gives CDR1 MNHNS, CDR2 SASEGT. The V gene lost 1 base and the J gene lost 7 bases, with 13 bases spanning the gap. CDR3 length: 15 amino acids. CDR3 sequence (DNA): TGTGCCAGCAGTGAAGTTGGGGGGCAGGGCGGGGAGCTGTTTTTT. The encoded protein is CASSEVGGQGGELFF.

This rearrangement joins TRBV19 to TRBJ2-5; D unresolved. CDR1 and CDR2 (germline): LNHDA, SQIVND (reference sequence). Trimming took 5 bases from V and 3 from J, leaving 19 bases between them. The CDR3 is made up of 16 amino acids. The CDR3 loop reads CASSGLDRTSEETQYF. Here the CDR3 DNA reads TGTGCCAGTAGTGGCCTTGATCGGACGTCGGAAGAGACCCAGTACTTC. Filled out from reference TRBV19 and TRBJ2-5, the complete variable domain reads DGGITQSPKYLFRKEGQNVTLSCEQNLNHDAMYWYRQDPGQGLRLIYYSQIVNDFQKGDIAEGYSVSREKKESFPLTVTSAQKNPTAFYLCASSGLDRTSEETQYFGPGTRLLVL.

The J gene is TRBJ1-5, the V gene TRBV7-2; tentatively, D is TRBD1 (6 bases). The germline CDR1 and CDR2 sequences are SGHTA and FQGNSA. V was trimmed by 5 bases and J by 5 bases, leaving 13 bases between them. The CDR3 is 14 amino acids. CDR3 amino acids: CASSLYRAYQPQHF. In DNA form, the CDR3 reads TGTGCCAGCAGCCTCTACAGGGCTTATCAGCCCCAGCATTTT.